Below, 27 T cell receptor beta chains from the same sample are listed, as sequenced in a study of CD8+ T cells in alopecia areata. After isolation, RNA underwent reverse transcription to generate cDNA as the sequencing template. Only in-frame clones appear in the TCRdb table, and some are missing; sequencing was by immunoSEQ multiplex PCR. Here the sample spans over 200,000 clones, 64% being singletons. Treatment: oral pan-JAK inhibitor, 5-10 mg twice daily. This specimen was CD4+ T cells sorted from blood, taken at week 4, from a patient treated with tofacitinib. The receptors originated from a human donor with alopecia areata.

The rearrangement joins TRBV29-1 to TRBJ2-7, with D perhaps TRBD1 (6 bases). The CDR3 extends over 12 amino acids. Trimming shortened V by 6 bases and J by 3 bases, and 12 bases separated the two germline ends. In germline, CDR1 is SQVTM, CDR2 ANQGSEA. The CDR3 region is CSVRTEYYEQYF. The CDR3 nucleotides read TGCAGCGTCCGGACAGAGTACTACGAGCAGTACTTC.

The V call is TRBV6-1, the J call TRBJ2-7, with 7 positions matching TRBD1. CDR3 length equals 14 residues. Germline CDR1 and CDR2: MNHNS and SASEGT. V lost 7 bases and J lost 3; bases outside the gene matches: 9. CDR3 amino acids: CASTLDRAIYEQYF. CDR3 DNA: TGTGCCAGCACCTTAGACAGGGCTATCTACGAGCAGTACTTC.

The gene calls are TRBV11-3 and TRBJ2-3; D not resolved. The CDR3 loop spans 13 amino acids. In germline, CDR1 is SGHNT, CDR2 YENEEA. Between the trimmed V and J ends, which lost 5 bases and 3 bases, there was a span of 9 bases. CDR3 amino acids: CASSPRPTDTQYF. The CDR3 nucleotides are TGTGCCAGCAGCCCCCGCCCTACAGATACGCAGTATTTT.

The DNA for the CDR3 is TGTGCCACCAGCTACGACTGGAACAATGAGCAGTTCTTC. Translating it yields CATSYDWNNEQFF. The chain couples TRBV15 to TRBJ2-1; D is uncertain. The CDR3 loop spans 13 amino acids. Germline V CDR1 and CDR2: LNHNV, YYDKDF (reference sequence). Trimming removed 5 bases from V and 5 bases from J, with 10 bases in between.

The V call is TRBV6-6, the J call TRBJ1-2; no definite D call. Germline CDR1 and CDR2: MNHNY and SVGAGI (reference sequence). The V gene lost 6 bases and the J gene lost 8 bases, with 13 bases spanning the gap. The length of the CDR3 is 12 residues. In DNA, the CDR3 is TGTGCCAGCAGCCTCGTTCCGACAGGCTACACCTTC. Translation: CASSLVPTGYTF.

This chain connects TRBV18 to TRBJ1-2, with 9 bases fitting TRBD1. CDR3 length: 15 residues. Germline V gives CDR1 KGHSH, CDR2 LQKENI. The ends lost 4 bases at V and 8 bases at J; junction bases unmatched: 11. This chain's CDR3 is CASSLPVGTGRGYTF. CDR3 coding DNA: TGTGCCAGCTCACTTCCGGTGGGGACAGGGAGAGGCTACACCTTC. Drawing the rest from reference TRBV18 and TRBJ1-2, the complete variable domain is NAGVMQNPRHLVRRRGQEARLRCSPMKGHSHVYWYRQLPEEGLKFMVYLQKENIIDESGMPKERFSAEFPKEGPSILRIQQVVRGDSAAYFCASSLPVGTGRGYTFGSGTRLTVV.

The rearrangement joins TRBV2 to TRBJ1-1; possible D gene TRBD1, 5 bases. This CDR3 has 14 amino acids. The V gene lost 1 base and the J gene lost 4 bases, with 10 bases spanning the gap. Germline V gene sequence: CDR1 SNHLY, CDR2 FYNNEI. The CDR3 is CASSEGQIFTEAFF. DNA for the CDR3: TGTGCCAGCAGTGAAGGACAGATCTTCACTGAAGCTTTCTTT. The full variable domain, with the rest looked up from reference TRBV2 and TRBJ1-1, is EPEVTQTPSHQVTQMGQEVILRCVPISNHLYFYWYRQILGQKVEFLVSFYNNEISEKSEIFDDQFSVERPDGSNFTLKIRSTKLEDSAMYFCASSEGQIFTEAFFGQGTRLTVV.

The gene calls are TRBV7-2 and TRBJ1-5, with a weak D call TRBD1 (6 bases). The CDR3 has 15 residues. V was trimmed by 4 bases and J by 0 bases, leaving 10 bases between them. Germline CDR1 and CDR2: SGHTA and FQGNSA. CDR3 in DNA: TGTGCCAGCAGCTCGACAGGTTATAGCAATCAGCCCCAGCATTTT. Its protein product is CASSSTGYSNQPQHF.

This clone was found once. J is TRBJ2-5 and V is TRBV30; no definite D call. V lost 3 bases and J lost 4, with 15 bases in between. There are 14 residues in the CDR3. Germline CDR1 is GTSNPN and CDR2 is SVGIG (reference sequence). In nucleotides, the CDR3 is TGTGCCTGGAGGAGCCTATTTTCGTCAGAGACCCAGTACTTC. Translating gives CAWRSLFSSETQYF.

The chain is built from TRBV7-2 and TRBJ2-5; D ambiguous. Germline loops: CDR1 SGHTA, CDR2 FQGNSA. There are 17 residues in the CDR3. The V gene lost 3 bases and the J gene lost 5 bases, with 22 bases spanning the gap. The CDR3 loop is CASSFSPSDGFGETQYF. The CDR3 nucleotides are TGTGCCAGCAGCTTCTCCCCTTCGGACGGGTTCGGGGAGACCCAGTACTTC. Full variable domain (remainder filled in from reference TRBV7-2 and TRBJ2-5): GAGVSQSPSNKVTEKGKDVELRCDPISGHTALYWYRQSLGQGLEFLIYFQGNSAPDKSGLPSDRFSAERTGGSVSTLTIQRTQQEDSAVYLCASSFSPSDGFGETQYFGPGTRLLVL.

V is TRBV7-2 and J is TRBJ1-5; TRBD1 might be the D (6 bases). The CDR3 consists of 17 residues. V dropped 1 base and J dropped 0 bases, with 13 bases sitting between them. Germline lookup yields CDR1 SGHTA and CDR2 FQGNSA. The CDR3 nucleotides read TGTGCCAGCAGCTTAGTAGGGACAACCTATAGCAATCAGCCCCAGCATTTT. Its protein is CASSLVGTTYSNQPQHF.

This clone was picked up one time. The chain carries TRBV28 and TRBJ2-7; perhaps TRBD2 as D (5 bases). The CDR3 totals 14 residues. Trimming pared 5 bases from V and 3 bases from J, leaving 14 bases between. Germline loops: CDR1 MDHEN, CDR2 SYDVKM. CDR3 protein: CASSAPGSRYEQYF. The CDR3 nucleotides read TGTGCCAGCAGTGCCCCGGGATCGCGCTACGAGCAGTACTTC.

The rearrangement links TRBV29-1 to TRBJ1-2; D remains unclear. The V gene's germline CDR1 is SQVTM and CDR2 ANQGSEA. V dropped 5 bases and J dropped 4 bases, with 14 bases sitting between them. The CDR3 loop spans 13 amino acids. The CDR3 region has the DNA TGCAGCGTTTTAATGGGCGTGGGCTATGGCTACACCTTC. This sequence encodes CSVLMGVGYGYTF.

This clone occurred a few times. V gene TRBV20-1 combines with J gene TRBJ2-3, with D possibly TRBD1 on 6 matching bases. CDR1 DFQATT and CDR2 SNEGSKA come from the germline V gene (reference sequence). This CDR3 has 11 residues. Trimming shortened V by 7 bases and J by 6 bases, and 11 bases separated the two germline ends. CDR3 in DNA: TGCAGTGTCAGGCAGGGGGATACGCAGTATTTT. It is translated as CSVRQGDTQYF.

This clone was counted only a few times. This rearrangement joins TRBV10-3 to TRBJ2-4; no reliable D call. V was trimmed by 3 bases and J by 0 bases, leaving 3 bases between them. Germline CDR1 is ENHRY and CDR2 is SYGVKD. The CDR3 totals 13 residues. In DNA form, the CDR3 reads TGTGCCATCAGTGATCTAGCCAAAAACATTCAGTACTTC. It yields the protein CAISDLAKNIQYF.

This clone appeared a single time. The V and J genes are TRBV7-2 and TRBJ2-3; D ambiguous. The germline CDR1 and CDR2 sequences are SGHTA and FQGNSA. Trimming cost V 5 bases and J 1 base, with 7 bases left between them. The CDR3 consists of 13 residues. The CDR3 DNA sequence: TGTGCCAGCAGCCCCCCCGGCACAGATACGCAGTATTTT. Protein: CASSPPGTDTQYF. The variable domain in full, completed from reference TRBV7-2 and TRBJ2-3, reads GAGVSQSPSNKVTEKGKDVELRCDPISGHTALYWYRQSLGQGLEFLIYFQGNSAPDKSGLPSDRFSAERTGGSVSTLTIQRTQQEDSAVYLCASSPPGTDTQYFGPGTRLTVL.

The rearrangement links TRBV29-1 to TRBJ2-1; D assignment may be TRBD1 or TRBD2 (5 bases each). Germline V gene lookup returns CDR1 SQVTM and CDR2 ANQGSEA. Deletions cut 3 bases from V and 0 bases from J, with 15 bases between. The CDR3 is 16 residues long. The CDR3 spells CSVDVGDLSSYNEQFF. CDR3 nucleotides: TGCAGCGTTGACGTGGGGGACCTGAGCTCCTACAATGAGCAGTTCTTC.

This clone was recorded a few times. J is TRBJ2-5 and V is TRBV4-3; TRBD1 matches at 7 bases. Looked up from germline, CDR1 is LGHNA and CDR2 is YSLEER. The length of the CDR3 is 14 residues. V shed 6 bases, J shed 2 bases, and the junction held 6 bases outside the gene matches. CDR3 protein: CASSRGQVQETQYF. CDR3 nucleotides: TGCGCCAGCAGTCGCGGACAGGTTCAAGAGACCCAGTACTTC.

The rearrangement uses TRBV30 and TRBJ2-1; D may match TRBD1 or TRBD2 (6 bases each). The CDR3 has 13 amino acids. With 0 bases removed from V and 9 bases from J, the gap between germline ends came to 12 bases. Germline V gene data show CDR1 as GTSNPN and CDR2 as SVGIG (reference sequence). The CDR3 loop is CAWSVGGPIEQFF. The CDR3 nucleotides read TGTGCCTGGAGTGTTGGGGGGCCCATTGAGCAGTTCTTC.

The chain joins TRBV9 to TRBJ2-5; TRBD2 might be the D (5 bases). V was pared by 0 bases and J by 3 bases, with 9 bases between. The germline CDR1 and CDR2 sequences are SGDLS and YYNGEE. The CDR3 runs to 14 residues. For the CDR3, the DNA is TGTGCCAGCAGCGTAGCTCCCGGGGAAGAGACCCAGTACTTC. It specifies CASSVAPGEETQYF.

The V and J genes are TRBV27 and TRBJ1-1; no clear D. The length of the CDR3 is 13 residues. CDR1 and CDR2 from the germline V gene are MNHEY and SMNVEV (reference sequence). The V gene lost 8 bases and the J gene lost 4 bases, with 14 bases spanning the gap. The CDR3 DNA is TGTGCCAGCTCCCGGCCGGGCGGCACTGAAGCTTTCTTT. The encoded protein is CASSRPGGTEAFF.

The rearrangement uses TRBV5-1 and TRBJ2-1; the D gene is possibly TRBD2 (5 bases). The CDR3 length is 14 residues. Germline CDR1 SGHRS, CDR2 YFSETQ. V was pared by 0 bases and J by 4 bases, with 8 bases between. CDR3 amino acids: CASSLASYYNEQFF. The CDR3 DNA follows: TGCGCCAGCAGCTTGGCTAGCTATTACAATGAGCAGTTCTTC.

This clone has only a few counts. The rearrangement uses TRBV27 and TRBJ2-2; D may be TRBD2 (5 bases). V was shortened by 2 bases and J by 7 bases, with 17 bases between the two germline ends. From germline, CDR1 is MNHEY and CDR2 SMNVEV (reference sequence). CDR3 size: 16 residues. The CDR3 is CASSLTGIVGGGELFF. CDR3 sequence (DNA): TGTGCCAGCAGTTTAACCGGGATAGTAGGAGGCGGGGAGCTGTTTTTT.

The V call is TRBV5-1, the J call TRBJ2-6; D not resolved. The V gene's germline CDR1 is SGHRS and CDR2 YFSETQ. Trimming left V 2 bases short and J 0 bases short, with 6 bases between. The CDR3 totals 15 residues. The CDR3 here is CASSLTASGANVLTF. The CDR3 DNA sequence: TGCGCCAGCAGCTTAACAGCCTCTGGGGCCAACGTCCTGACTTTC.

The chain uses TRBV6-1 and TRBJ2-7; 7 positions match TRBD1. CDR1 MNHNS and CDR2 SASEGT come from the germline V gene. The V and J ends lost 4 bases and 6 bases, in that order; junction bases with no gene match: 6. This CDR3 is built from 13 residues. This CDR3 reads CASSGIRTGEQYF. The CDR3 DNA reads as TGTGCCAGCAGTGGAATTCGGACAGGCGAGCAGTACTTC.

The rearrangement links TRBV5-1 to TRBJ2-3; TRBD1 matches at 7 bases. CDR3 length: 17 residues. Per the germline V gene, CDR1 is SGHRS and CDR2 is YFSETQ. The V and J ends lost 0 bases and 1 base, in that order; junction bases with no gene match: 8. The CDR3 loop reads CASSLETGSLGTDTQYF. The CDR3 DNA reads TGCGCCAGCAGCTTGGAGACAGGGTCACTGGGCACAGATACGCAGTATTTT. The whole variable domain, remainder taken from reference TRBV5-1 and TRBJ2-3, is KAGVTQTPRYLIKTRGQQVTLSCSPISGHRSVSWYQQTPGQGLQFLFEYFSETQRNKGNFPGRFSGRQFSNSRSEMNVSTLELGDSALYLCASSLETGSLGTDTQYFGPGTRLTVL.

This clone was counted only a few times. This chain uses TRBV23-1 with TRBJ2-7, with D possibly matching TRBD1 (6 bases). TRBV23-1 is labeled an ORF, and its function is uncertain. The CDR3 spans 16 residues. The V end lost 0 bases, the J end lost 3 bases, and 15 bases lay between the germline ends. The CDR3 is CASSQSWQGPLYEQYF. The CDR3 DNA reads TGCGCCAGCAGTCAATCGTGGCAGGGGCCACTCTACGAGCAGTACTTC.